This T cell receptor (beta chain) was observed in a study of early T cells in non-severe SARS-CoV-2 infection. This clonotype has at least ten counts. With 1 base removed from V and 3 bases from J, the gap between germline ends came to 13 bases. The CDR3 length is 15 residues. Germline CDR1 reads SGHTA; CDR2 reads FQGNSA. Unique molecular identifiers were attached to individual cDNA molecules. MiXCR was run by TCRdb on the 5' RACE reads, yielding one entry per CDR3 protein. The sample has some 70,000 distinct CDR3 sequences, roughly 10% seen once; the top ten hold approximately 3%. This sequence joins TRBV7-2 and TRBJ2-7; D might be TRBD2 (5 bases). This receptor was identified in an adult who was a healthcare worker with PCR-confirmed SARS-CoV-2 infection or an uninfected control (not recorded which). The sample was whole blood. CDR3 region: CASSLGRAVGYEQYF. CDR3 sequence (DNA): TGTGCCAGCAGCTTAGGGCGGGCTGTCGGCTACGAGCAGTACTTC.